This TCR beta chain was captured by sequencing in a study of cytomegalovirus exposure and HLA in healthy donors. The donors were part of the validation cohort, which consisted of some 120 subjects and was separate from the first cohort of 666 subjects. Sequencing was performed with immunoSEQ multiplex PCR; in TCRdb, only in-frame clones are kept and a portion is missing. The sample carries 120,000 or so clones, about nine tenths recorded once. With V trimmed by 2 bases and J by 0 bases, 13 bases remained unmatched. The CDR3 sequence is 19 residues long. Germline V gene sequence: CDR1 MGHRA, CDR2 YSYEKL.

The clonotype originates from a young man in good health and CMV-seropositive. The V gene is TRBV4-1, the J gene TRBJ1-5, with TRBD1 identical over 7 bases. The sequencing sample was made of PBMCs. The CDR3, as DNA: TGCGCCAGCAGCCAATACCCCCGGACAGGCCAATATAGCAATCAGCCCCAGCATTTT. Translating gives CASSQYPRTGQYSNQPQHF.